The 27 T cell receptor beta chains presented below share a single source sample, sequenced in a study of blood T cell repertoires in COVID-19 (dated by TCRdb to between 2020 and 2021). Library preparation was by the immunoSEQ multiplex PCR assay. TCRdb obtained this table from immuneACCESS and retained in-frame rearrangements with V and J assigned. These tables miss some clones; where compared with another copy, unresolved V genes account for less than half of the shortfall, and the remainder is unexplained. For this sample the table gives under 250,000 clones, of which under 95% were detected only once. In total, the top ten clones hold around 1.2% of the sample. Sequenced: peripheral blood. The receptor source for this set is a young man with acute or convalescent COVID-19.

The gene calls are TRBV5-4 and TRBJ2-1, with 7 positions matching TRBD1. The junction had 3 bases not matched to a gene; V was cut back by 3 bases and J by 6 bases. CDR1 and CDR2 (germline): SGHNT, YYREEE (reference sequence). This CDR3 comprises 13 residues. CDR3 nucleotide sequence: TGTGCCAGCAGCTCGAGGGACAGCAATGAGCAGTTCTTC. It is translated as CASSSRDSNEQFF.

This chain joins TRBV5-1 and TRBJ2-2; TRBD2 matches 7 bases. Germline CDR1 is SGHRS and CDR2 is YFSETQ. The V segment lost 7 bases and the J segment 7 bases; nucleotides outside the gene matches: 7. The CDR3 consists of 13 residues. The CDR3 sequence: CASFGGFLGELFF. DNA of the CDR3: TGCGCCAGCTTCGGGGGGTTCCTCGGGGAGCTGTTTTTT. The entire variable domain, with the rest obtained from reference TRBV5-1 and TRBJ2-2, is as follows: KAGVTQTPRYLIKTRGQQVTLSCSPISGHRSVSWYQQTPGQGLQFLFEYFSETQRNKGNFPGRFSGRQFSNSRSEMNVSTLELGDSALYLCASFGGFLGELFFGEGSRLTVL.

J is TRBJ2-2 and V is TRBV27, with D tentatively TRBD1 (5 bases). Germline V lookup: CDR1 MNHEY, CDR2 SMNVEV (reference sequence). Trimming took off 9 bases at V and 5 bases at J, with 10 bases between the two ends. This CDR3 contains 12 residues. CDR3: CASSRVTGELFF. For the CDR3, the DNA is TGTGCCAGTTCCAGGGTTACCGGGGAGCTGTTTTTT.

The CDR3 sequence is CASSRTSTSYNEQFF. In DNA form, the CDR3 reads TGTGCCAGCAGTAGAACTAGCACTTCGTACAATGAGCAGTTCTTC. The genes are TRBV27 and TRBJ2-1, with D maybe TRBD2 (6 bases). Germline V CDR1 and CDR2: MNHEY, SMNVEV (reference sequence). This CDR3 is built from 15 residues. V was clipped by 5 bases and J by 4 bases, with 15 bases between them.

This chain joins TRBV28 and TRBJ2-5, with TRBD2 matching 7 bases. Germline V gene data show CDR1 as MDHEN and CDR2 as SYDVKM. J was trimmed by 5 bases and V by 6 bases; bases with no gene match: 9. The CDR3 totals 14 residues. CDR3 residues: CASSVGGSDETQYF. The CDR3 nucleotides read TGTGCCAGCAGCGTCGGCGGGAGTGACGAGACCCAGTACTTC.

The chain employs TRBV18 and TRBJ1-2; no definite D call. V was trimmed by 5 bases and J by 2 bases, leaving 9 bases between them. This CDR3 contains 13 residues. Germline CDR1 reads KGHSH; CDR2 reads LQKENI. Here the CDR3 reads CASSATENYGYTF. The CDR3 DNA follows: TGTGCCAGCTCAGCAACAGAGAACTATGGCTACACCTTC.

The sample holds one count of this clone. This CDR3 is CASSWSGSSYNEQFF. CDR3 nucleotide sequence: TGTGCCAGCAGTTGGAGCGGGAGCTCCTACAATGAGCAGTTCTTC. The V call is TRBV11-2, the J call TRBJ2-1; 8 positions match TRBD2. V lost 6 bases to trimming and J lost 0 bases; unmatched junction nucleotides: 4. Germline CDR1 reads SGHAT; CDR2 reads FQNNGV. The CDR3 has 15 residues.

This clone has at least ten counts. The J gene is TRBJ2-1, the V gene TRBV2, with 13 bases aligning to TRBD2. Germline V CDR1 and CDR2: SNHLY, FYNNEI. The V segment lost 6 bases and the J segment 5 bases; nucleotides outside the gene matches: 4. The CDR3 extends over 15 amino acids. The chain's CDR3 is CASRTGTSGNNEQFF. The CDR3, as DNA: TGTGCCAGCAGAACCGGGACTAGCGGGAACAATGAGCAGTTCTTC.

Remarks on this clone: Other DNA sequences from this sample encode an identical CDR3 as well. The CDR3 nucleotides are TGTGCCAGCAGTTTGGACAGGGGGCTGACTGAAGCTTTCTTT. Protein: CASSLDRGLTEAFF. The rearrangement uses TRBV6-5 and TRBJ1-1; 11 bases line up with TRBD1. The trim removed 4 bases at V and 5 bases at J, leaving 3 bases unmatched. The CDR3 length is 14 residues. Germline V CDR1 and CDR2: MNHEY, SVGAGI.

The gene calls are TRBV3-1 (or the pseudogene TRBV3-2) and TRBJ2-7, with TRBD2 matching over 11 bases. Trimming removed 2 bases from V and 5 bases from J; junction bases left unmatched: 2. This CDR3 is built from 14 residues. Germline V lookup: CDR1 LGHDT, CDR2 YNNKEL (reference sequence). The CDR3 here is CASSQTSGRHEQYF. The CDR3 DNA reads TGTGCCAGCAGCCAAACTAGCGGGAGACACGAGCAGTACTTC.

The chain carries TRBV2 and TRBJ1-5; perhaps TRBD1 as D (5 bases). The ends were cut back, 7 bases at V and 4 bases at J, with 11 bases in the middle. The germline CDR1 and CDR2 sequences are SNHLY and FYNNEI. This CDR3 has 13 residues. CDR3 loop: CASTAGDNQPQHF. The CDR3 bases are TGTGCCAGCACGGCGGGGGATAATCAGCCCCAGCATTTT.

This chain connects TRBV19 to TRBJ2-3; 7 nucleotides line up with TRBD1. The junction had 11 bases not matched to a gene; V was cut back by 3 bases and J by 5 bases. Germline V gene sequence: CDR1 LNHDA, CDR2 SQIVND (reference sequence). There are 16 residues in the CDR3. The CDR3 sequence: CASSIDRAGGRDTQYF. CDR3 coding DNA: TGTGCCAGTAGTATCGACAGGGCTGGGGGCAGAGATACGCAGTATTTT.

V usage is TRBV6-5 and J usage is TRBJ2-2, with TRBD2 matching over 7 bases. Looked up from germline, CDR1 is MNHEY and CDR2 is SVGAGI. The CDR3 is 15 amino acids. V shed 6 bases, J shed 4 bases, and the junction held 8 bases outside the gene matches. The CDR3 nucleotides read TGTGCCAGCAGGCCGGGGGGTGGAGGCACCGGGGAGCTGTTTTTT. The encoded protein is CASRPGGGGTGELFF.

In its sample, this clone was seen a few times. The rearrangement links TRBV20-1 to TRBJ1-1; possible D gene TRBD1, 5 bases. The length of the CDR3 is 14 residues. Trimming stripped 3 bases from V and 4 bases from J, with 15 bases between. Germline loops: CDR1 DFQATT, CDR2 SNEGSKA (reference sequence). The CDR3 DNA reads as TGCAGTGCTAGTGCCACAGGCTATTCCACTGAAGCTTTCTTT. This translates into CSASATGYSTEAFF.

The chain combines TRBV12-3 or TRBV12-4 with TRBJ1-6; no definite D call. V shed 3 bases and J shed 7 bases, with 7 bases lying between them. The CDR3 spans 13 residues. CDR3 sequence reads: CASSFQRNSPLHF. For the CDR3, the DNA is TGTGCCAGCAGTTTTCAGCGGAATTCACCCCTCCACTTT.

The J gene is TRBJ2-7, the V gene TRBV5-1, with 7 bases fitting TRBD1. The CDR3 is 14 amino acids. V lost 1 base, J lost 5 bases, and 6 bases stayed unmatched. Germline V lookup: CDR1 SGHRS, CDR2 YFSETQ. The CDR3 nucleotides are TGCGCCAGCAGCTTGAGCACAGGGGAAGACGAGCAGTACTTC. The encoded protein is CASSLSTGEDEQYF.

This chain connects TRBV19 to TRBJ2-7; D might be TRBD2 (7 bases). Trimming stripped 5 bases from V and 7 bases from J, with 15 bases between. The CDR3 extends over 13 amino acids. The germline gives CDR1 LNHDA, CDR2 SQIVND (reference sequence). In DNA, the CDR3 is TGTGCCAGTAGTTACGGGGGGCAAGGAGAGCAGTACTTC. Protein: CASSYGGQGEQYF.

The J gene is TRBJ2-1, the V gene TRBV30; 11 bases line up with TRBD2. The CDR3 contains 15 residues. Germline V gene lookup returns CDR1 GTSNPN and CDR2 SVGIG (reference sequence). With V trimmed by 0 bases and J by 5 bases, 3 bases remained unmatched. CDR3 nucleotides: TGTGCCTGGAGTGTATGGGGACTAGCGGACAATGAGCAGTTCTTC. It translates to CAWSVWGLADNEQFF.

This chain joins TRBV6-2 or TRBV6-3 and TRBJ2-4; D is possibly TRBD1 (5 bases). CDR1 and CDR2 (germline): MNHEY, SVGEGT. CDR3 length equals 17 residues. V was pared by 0 bases and J by 4 bases, with 16 bases between. The CDR3 protein is CASSYSKLGRAKNIQYF. In nucleotides, the CDR3 is TGTGCCAGCAGTTACTCGAAACTCGGCAGGGCGAAAAACATTCAGTACTTC.

J is TRBJ1-5 and V is TRBV6-5; D is perhaps TRBD1 (6 bases). The ends were cut back, 7 bases at V and 2 bases at J, with 12 bases in the middle. Germline-derived CDR1 and CDR2 are MNHEY and SVGAGI. The CDR3 is 14 residues long. The CDR3 coding sequence is TGTGCCAGCACCACCCAGGGGCGCAATCAGCCCCAGCATTTT. As protein: CASTTQGRNQPQHF.

The J gene is TRBJ1-2, the V gene TRBV6-4; 7 bases map to TRBD1. The CDR3 is made up of 16 amino acids. V trimming: 3 bases; J trimming: 6 bases; junction bases outside the gene matches: 13. From germline, CDR1 is MRHNA and CDR2 SNTAGT. The CDR3 protein is CASSESPEGAPHGYTF. CDR3 nucleotide sequence: TGTGCCAGCAGTGAATCCCCGGAGGGGGCGCCGCATGGCTACACCTTC.

V usage is TRBV15 and J usage is TRBJ1-2; D possibly corresponds to TRBD1 (6 bases). Trimming took 3 bases from V and 3 from J, leaving 11 bases between them. This CDR3 has 14 amino acids. Germline V gene lookup returns CDR1 LNHNV and CDR2 YYDKDF (reference sequence). DNA for the CDR3: TGTGCCACCAGCAGGGGTTCAGGGGACTATGGCTACACCTTC. Translated, it gives CATSRGSGDYGYTF.

This chain links TRBV29-1 with TRBJ1-5, with D possibly TRBD1 on 6 matching bases. Germline V gene lookup returns CDR1 SQVTM and CDR2 ANQGSEA. CDR3 size: 13 residues. The ends were cut back, 4 bases at V and 1 base at J, with 8 bases in the middle. CDR3 loop: CSVAGASNQPQHF. CDR3 sequence (DNA): TGCAGCGTTGCAGGGGCGAGCAATCAGCCCCAGCATTTT.

The chain employs TRBV28 and TRBJ2-3; 11 bases are shared with TRBD2. This CDR3 comprises 15 residues. The germline CDR1 and CDR2 sequences are MDHEN and SYDVKM. Trimming took 5 bases from V and 5 from J; bases not matched to a gene: 6. In DNA, the CDR3 is TGTGCCAGCAGTCTAGCGGGAGGTTTAGGAGATACGCAGTATTTT. It is translated as CASSLAGGLGDTQYF. Full variable domain (outside the CDR3, taken from reference TRBV28 and TRBJ2-3): DVKVTQSSRYLVKRTGEKVFLECVQDMDHENMFWYRQDPGLGLRLIYFSYDVKMKEKGDIPEGYSVSREKKERFSLILESASTNQTSMYLCASSLAGGLGDTQYFGPGTRLTVL.

The chain combines TRBV11-1 with TRBJ2-1, with TRBD1 matching over 10 bases. Germline-derived CDR1 and CDR2 are SGHAT and FQDESV (reference sequence). The J segment lost 4 bases and the V segment lost 5 bases, leaving 8 bases of the junction unmatched. This CDR3 is built from 16 residues. For the CDR3, the DNA is TGTGCCAGCAGCCAAGGCGGGGACAGGGGTTACAATGAGCAGTTCTTC. Its translation: CASSQGGDRGYNEQFF.

This clone was observed once. CDR3 nucleotides: TGTGCCAGCTCTATACTAGCGAATGAGCAGTTCTTC. Amino acids: CASSILANEQFF. The chain links TRBV19 to TRBJ2-1; 7 nucleotides align to TRBD2. V trimming: 9 bases; J trimming: 7 bases; junction bases outside the gene matches: 6. The CDR3 length is 12 residues. Per germline, CDR1 LNHDA and CDR2 SQIVND (reference sequence).

The chain employs TRBV28 and TRBJ2-7, with D maybe TRBD2 (5 bases). Trimming stripped 5 bases from V and 3 bases from J, with 14 bases between. The CDR3 covers 14 residues. The V gene's germline CDR1 is MDHEN and CDR2 SYDVKM. The CDR3 DNA reads TGTGCCAGCAGTGCCCCTTCCGGGAACTACGAGCAGTACTTC. As protein: CASSAPSGNYEQYF.